The 8 T cell receptor beta chains presented below share a single source sample, sequenced in a study of PD-1 blockade in classical Hodgkin lymphoma. Time point noted: cycle 4 day 1 (C4D1), after 6 weeks of nivolumab. Every one of the patients relapsed after autologous stem cell transplantation (brentuximab vedotin exposure was variable). The data were produced by immunoSEQ multiplex PCR, yet TCRdb's version contains in-frame clones alone and is incomplete. This sample carries 43,000 or so clones, 78% of them seen once, and the ten largest clones take over 35%. Here the sequenced sample was peripheral blood mononuclear cells (PBMCs), taken before the fourth cycle of nivolumab. Receptor source: a human donor with classical Hodgkin lymphoma.

This clone has only a few counts. This chain links TRBV30 with TRBJ1-2, with D perhaps TRBD1 (6 bases). Per the germline V gene, CDR1 is GTSNPN and CDR2 is SVGIG (reference sequence). There are 12 residues in the CDR3. V was pared by 0 bases and J by 10 bases, with 12 bases between. The CDR3 DNA follows: TGTGCCTGGAGTGTACCCGGACAGATCTACACCTTC. Translated: CAWSVPGQIYTF.

The chain is built from TRBV28 and TRBJ2-7; 8 nucleotides align to TRBD2. This CDR3 is 14 amino acids long. CDR1 is MDHEN, CDR2 SYDVKM, per germline. J lost 3 bases, V lost 10 bases, and 11 bases had no gene match. The CDR3: CAISPELAVYEQYF. The CDR3 nucleotides read TGTGCCATCTCACCTGAACTAGCGGTCTACGAGCAGTACTTC.

This clone has a single count. The chain employs TRBV2 and TRBJ2-1, with 9 positions matching TRBD1. The CDR3 extends over 15 amino acids. Losses at the gene ends were 8 bases for V and 1 base for J; bases not matched to a gene: 6. The germline CDR1 and CDR2 sequences are SNHLY and FYNNEI. CDR3 DNA sequence: TGTGCCAGCTGTTTGGACAGGGGATCCTACAATGAGCAGTTCTTC. Its protein is CASCLDRGSYNEQFF.

This clone was counted between two and nine times. The chain employs TRBV28 and TRBJ1-1; unclear D gene. The CDR3 extends over 12 amino acids. Trimming pared 5 bases from V and 3 bases from J, leaving 7 bases between. Germline CDR1 MDHEN, CDR2 SYDVKM. CDR3 nucleotides: TGTGCCAGCAGTGACGCAGACACTGAAGCTTTCTTT. Translation: CASSDADTEAFF.

The rearrangement joins TRBV2 to TRBJ1-1; 12 positions agree with TRBD1. The CDR3 spans 15 residues. The germline V gene encodes CDR1 SNHLY and CDR2 FYNNEI. V lost 8 bases and J lost 4; bases outside the gene matches: 8. The CDR3 DNA reads as TGTGCCAGCGGGGGACAGGGGGCGTTTAGCACTGAAGCTTTCTTT. This gives the protein CASGGQGAFSTEAFF. Variable domain in full (rest from reference TRBV2 and TRBJ1-1): EPEVTQTPSHQVTQMGQEVILRCVPISNHLYFYWYRQILGQKVEFLVSFYNNEISEKSEIFDDQFSVERPDGSNFTLKIRSTKLEDSAMYFCASGGQGAFSTEAFFGQGTRLTVV.

V gene TRBV19 combines with J gene TRBJ2-3; D is possibly TRBD1 or TRBD2 (6 bases each). CDR1 is LNHDA, CDR2 SQIVND, per germline (reference sequence). This CDR3 spans 14 amino acids. V gave up 6 bases and J gave up 1 base, with 11 bases separating them. The CDR3 loop is CASRYREGTDTQYF. In DNA form, the CDR3 reads TGTGCCAGTAGGTACAGGGAGGGCACAGATACGCAGTATTTT.

This chain connects TRBV7-2 to TRBJ1-2; D gene uncertain. Per the germline V gene, CDR1 is SGHTA and CDR2 is FQGNSA. V shed 1 base and J shed 7 bases, with 10 bases lying between them. This CDR3 has 13 residues. The CDR3 sequence: CASSLEETSGYTF. The CDR3 DNA is TGTGCCAGCAGCTTAGAGGAGACATCTGGCTACACCTTC. Looking up the rest from reference TRBV7-2 and TRBJ1-2 gives the full variable domain: GAGVSQSPSNKVTEKGKDVELRCDPISGHTALYWYRQSLGQGLEFLIYFQGNSAPDKSGLPSDRFSAERTGGSVSTLTIQRTQQEDSAVYLCASSLEETSGYTFGSGTRLTVV.

The V and J genes are TRBV27 and TRBJ1-2; unclear D gene. Trimming removed 3 bases from V and 8 bases from J, with 16 bases in between. Germline lookup yields CDR1 MNHEY and CDR2 SMNVEV (reference sequence). There are 14 residues in the CDR3. DNA for the CDR3: TGTGCCAGCAGTTTTCTGGACGGCTCTAGGGGCTACACCTTC. Protein product: CASSFLDGSRGYTF.